This paragraph covers one TCR beta chain sequence. Its antigen is currently unknown. Some clones are missing from TCRdb's copy, which holds only in-frame ones; the method was immunoSEQ multiplex PCR. The table records about 1 million clones, about three quarters of them present only once. V lost 4 bases and J 0 bases, leaving 8 bases between the germline ends. Per the germline V gene, CDR1 is SGHRS and CDR2 is YFSETQ. This CDR3 has 15 amino acids. The data belong to a study of shared clonotypes between healthy human individuals. Findings of the study overall: It was only blood that was sampled, and tissue repertoires likely differ. The expectation was that sequencing depth would affect clonotype sharing among donors. At large depth, rarefaction still showed sorted-subset sequencing to be incomplete.

Nashville, Tennessee was home to all donors, who were Caucasian adults. This TCR was sampled from a man aged 18-30 years in good health. Sequencing input: memory CD4+ T cells sorted from blood. Noted subset: CD45RA-negative fraction. The rearrangement links TRBV5-1 to TRBJ2-6; D is unresolved. The CDR3 reads CASSTGDSGANVLTF. CDR3 in DNA: TGCGCCAGCAGCACTGGCGACTCTGGGGCCAACGTCCTGACTTTC. Full variable domain (outside the CDR3, taken from reference TRBV5-1 and TRBJ2-6): KAGVTQTPRYLIKTRGQQVTLSCSPISGHRSVSWYQQTPGQGLQFLFEYFSETQRNKGNFPGRFSGRQFSNSRSEMNVSTLELGDSALYLCASSTGDSGANVLTFGAGSRLTVL.